The 7 T cell receptor beta chains presented below share a single source sample, sequenced in a study of blood T cell repertoires in COVID-19. The repertoire was sequenced with immunoSEQ multiplex PCR; TCRdb's copy has only in-frame clones and lacks some. The repertoire holds a few hundred thousand clones, around 86% seen once, with approximately 5.4% in the top ten. The material sequenced was PBMCs or T cells enriched from blood (not recorded which). Receptors originate from a woman between 50 and 59 years old who had recovered from COVID-19.

The chain uses TRBV7-9 and TRBJ1-2; possible D gene TRBD1, 5 bases. Deletions cut 6 bases from V and 2 bases from J, with 19 bases between. The CDR3 contains 16 residues. Germline CDR1 reads SEHNR; CDR2 reads FQNEAQ (reference sequence). CDR3 DNA: TGTGCCAGCAGGCCTTTCGACAGCCATCTGAACTATGGCTACACCTTC. It encodes CASRPFDSHLNYGYTF.

The gene calls are TRBV4-3 and TRBJ1-2; possible D gene TRBD1, 5 bases. Deletions cut 1 base from V and 6 bases from J, with 9 bases between. CDR1 is LGHNA, CDR2 YSLEER, per germline. The CDR3 covers 13 residues. CDR3: CASSQGGKDGYTF. Here the CDR3 DNA reads TGCGCCAGCAGCCAAGGGGGCAAGGATGGCTACACCTTC.

Only a few counts were recorded for this clone. The J gene is TRBJ1-2, the V gene TRBV3-1 (or the pseudogene TRBV3-2); no reliable D call. The CDR3 covers 12 residues. Germline V gene sequence: CDR1 LGHDT, CDR2 YNNKEL (reference sequence). V was cut by 1 base and J by 4 bases, with 4 bases left in between. The CDR3 DNA follows: TGTGCCAGCAGCCAAGCCTCCTATGGCTACACCTTC. This sequence encodes CASSQASYGYTF.

This chain joins TRBV29-1 and TRBJ1-2; 8 nucleotides line up with TRBD1. This CDR3 region has 12 residues. CDR1 and CDR2 from the germline V gene are SQVTM and ANQGSEA. V gave up 3 bases and J gave up 6 bases; unmatched junction bases: 3. The CDR3 here is CSVDRGLDGYTF. In nucleotides, the CDR3 is TGCAGCGTTGACAGGGGGCTCGATGGCTACACCTTC.

The chain joins TRBV14 to TRBJ2-1; the match to TRBD2 covers 7 bases. V dropped 5 bases and J dropped 9; count of bases not matched to a gene: 10. The CDR3 has 14 residues. Per the germline V gene, CDR1 is SGHDN and CDR2 is FVKESK. The CDR3 region is CASSASPGRAEQFF. The DNA of the CDR3 is TGTGCCAGCAGCGCCTCTCCGGGGAGGGCTGAGCAGTTCTTC. Full variable domain (rest looked up from reference TRBV14 and TRBJ2-1): EAGVTQFPSHSVIEKGQTVTLRCDPISGHDNLYWYRRVMGKEIKFLLHFVKESKQDESGMPNNRFLAERTGGTYSTLKVQPAELEDSGVYFCASSASPGRAEQFFGPGTRLTVL.

This chain joins TRBV5-4 and TRBJ2-1; 9 positions agree with TRBD1. Germline V gene data show CDR1 as SGHNT and CDR2 as YYREEE (reference sequence). The CDR3 covers 16 residues. With V trimmed by 4 bases and J by 9 bases, 14 bases remained unmatched. Here the CDR3 DNA reads TGTGCCAGCAGCCTTCCTCCGGGACAGGGCTTTGGTGAGCAGTTCTTC. It yields the protein CASSLPPGQGFGEQFF. The full variable domain, rest sourced from reference TRBV5-4 and TRBJ2-1, is ETGVTQSPTHLIKTRGQQVTLRCSSQSGHNTVSWYQQALGQGPQFIFQYYREEENGRGNFPPRFSGLQFPNYSSELNVNALELDDSALYLCASSLPPGQGFGEQFFGPGTRLTVL.

V usage is TRBV11-2 and J usage is TRBJ2-3; 7 positions agree with TRBD2. With V trimmed by 5 bases and J by 4 bases, 9 bases remained unmatched. Germline lookup yields CDR1 SGHAT and CDR2 FQNNGV. The length of the CDR3 is 15 residues. CDR3 residues: CASSPSGGRADTQYF. CDR3 DNA sequence: TGTGCCAGCAGCCCGTCGGGGGGAAGGGCAGATACGCAGTATTTT.